These T cell receptor beta chains were read from a single sample in a study of neoadjuvant nivolumab and ipilimumab in lung cancer. Profiling relied on immunoSEQ multiplex PCR, and the TCRdb table lists in-frame clones only, not all of them. Here the sample spans approximately 31,000 clones, less than 95% being singletons. The source material was peripheral blood, sampled after neoadjuvant nivolumab, alone or with ipilimumab, at or shortly before surgery. The receptors shown here come from an adult with non-small cell lung cancer. Both conserved end residues are part of each CDR3. Fields, in order: clone size, V gene, J gene, CDR3 protein. Some rows mark clone size as missing; the rest say once, few, many or name a class of expanded clone.

clone size: NA
V gene: TRBV18
J gene: TRBJ2-1
CDR3 protein: CASSPRFPDEQFF

clone size: once
V gene: TRBV6-1
J gene: TRBJ1-6
CDR3 protein: CASSELRGGSPLHF

clone size: NA
V gene: TRBV13
J gene: TRBJ2-7
CDR3 protein: CASSLSGGAYYEQYF

clone size: NA
V gene: TRBV29-1
J gene: TRBJ1-2
CDR3 protein: CSVVGSDGYTF

clone size: NA
V gene: TRBV4-2
J gene: TRBJ1-1
CDR3 protein: CASSQDRGFSEAFF

clone size: NA
V gene: TRBV4-1
J gene: TRBJ2-7
CDR3 protein: CASSPRRTYEQYF

clone size: once
V gene: TRBV2
J gene: TRBJ1-2
CDR3 protein: CASSELGQDLFGYTF

clone size: NA
V gene: TRBV20-1
J gene: TRBJ2-4
CDR3 protein: CSARTVDIQYF

clone size: NA
V gene: TRBV6-6
J gene: TRBJ2-5
CDR3 protein: CASSPERYQETQYF

clone size: NA
V gene: TRBV5-4
J gene: TRBJ2-2
CDR3 protein: CASSLMATGNTGELFF

clone size: NA
V gene: TRBV5-6
J gene: TRBJ1-5
CDR3 protein: CASTRTGVRNQPQHF

clone size: NA
V gene: TRBV14
J gene: TRBJ2-7
CDR3 protein: CASSQGQGGIYEQYF

clone size: NA
V gene: TRBV6-5
J gene: TRBJ2-2
CDR3 protein: CASSYGGAWSGELFF

clone size: NA
V gene: TRBV27
J gene: TRBJ2-2
CDR3 protein: CASCLGLAGTGELFF

clone size: NA
V gene: TRBV29-1
J gene: TRBJ2-1
CDR3 protein: CRAQGAYNEQFF

clone size: NA
V gene: TRBV6-1
J gene: TRBJ2-5
CDR3 protein: CASSETGGQETQYF

clone size: NA
V gene: TRBV6-1
J gene: TRBJ2-1
CDR3 protein: CASSEELSSYNEQFF

clone size: NA
V gene: TRBV7-6
J gene: TRBJ2-5
CDR3 protein: CASSLFGEGETQYF

clone size: NA
V gene: TRBV7-8
J gene: TRBJ2-2
CDR3 protein: CASSHARDRGNTGELFF

clone size: NA
V gene: TRBV6-1
J gene: TRBJ2-5
CDR3 protein: CASSAGLLQETQYF

clone size: NA
V gene: TRBV29-1
J gene: TRBJ2-2
CDR3 protein: CSASVPENTGELFF

clone size: NA
V gene: TRBV4-1
J gene: TRBJ2-5
CDR3 protein: CASSQGPEGTQYF

clone size: NA
V gene: TRBV28
J gene: TRBJ1-1
CDR3 protein: CASSFFVTEAFF

clone size: NA
V gene: TRBV2
J gene: TRBJ2-3
CDR3 protein: CASRGLAGARTDTQYF

clone size: once
V gene: TRBV2
J gene: TRBJ1-2
CDR3 protein: CASSDRQGIYGYTF

clone size: NA
V gene: TRBV10-3
J gene: TRBJ2-2
CDR3 protein: CATETQRDTGELFF

clone size: NA
V gene: TRBV2
J gene: TRBJ2-5
CDR3 protein: CASSEGEGPQETQYF

clone size: NA
V gene: TRBV27
J gene: TRBJ1-1
CDR3 protein: CASSAINRVGTEAFF

clone size: NA
V gene: TRBV4-1
J gene: TRBJ1-6
CDR3 protein: CASSQVFVSPLHF

clone size: once
V gene: TRBV7-8
J gene: TRBJ2-1
CDR3 protein: CASSPDRRNEQFF

clone size: NA
V gene: TRBV5-6
J gene: TRBJ2-7
CDR3 protein: CASSLDAVGEQYF

clone size: NA
V gene: TRBV25-1
J gene: TRBJ2-3
CDR3 protein: CASSDAGASTDTQYF

clone size: NA
V gene: TRBV1
J gene: TRBJ2-3
CDR3 protein: CTSSLCPGQGLQRVADTQYF

clone size: NA
V gene: TRBV6-1
J gene: TRBJ1-1
CDR3 protein: CASSTGETEAFF

clone size: once
V gene: TRBV2
J gene: TRBJ1-5
CDR3 protein: CASTSGKQLYSNQPQHF

clone size: NA
V gene: TRBV6-5
J gene: TRBJ1-1
CDR3 protein: CASSSPGERPEAFF

clone size: NA
V gene: TRBV5-6
J gene: TRBJ2-7
CDR3 protein: CASSPGLVSSYEQYF

clone size: NA
V gene: TRBV29-1
J gene: TRBJ2-2
CDR3 protein: CSVEGLTSGGAGELFF

clone size: NA
V gene: TRBV4-3
J gene: TRBJ2-7
CDR3 protein: CASSPTQTSFSEQYF